This TCR beta chain is from a study of T cells in Graves' hyperthyroidism and ophthalmopathy. Broader study findings: A 13 V-J model separated ophthalmopathy from stable hyperthyroidism.

Details on this clonotype: Antigen unknown.

V was trimmed by 3 bases and J by 3 bases, leaving 20 bases between them. The CDR3 extends over 18 amino acids. Germline V gene data show CDR1 as LNHNV and CDR2 as YYDKDF (reference sequence). With a duration under 2 months, the hyperthyroidism was newly diagnosed in patients aged 18 to 65. Clinical symptoms, serum thyroxine, TRAb, thyroid ultrasound and orbital computed tomography established diagnosis. Authors of the study amplified TCR beta CDR3 regions from RNA transcripts. Researchers ran a first-round RT-PCR on the TCR CDR3 using the HTBI primer set. TCRdb reprocessed the multiplex PCR reads with MiXCR, giving one entry per CDR3 protein. The data contain around 690,000 distinct CDR3 sequences, around 16% of them singletons.

This sequence was found in a man between 50 and 59 years old with Graves' hyperthyroidism. The rearrangement uses TRBV15 and TRBJ2-2; D possibly corresponds to TRBD2 (6 bases). Sequences were obtained from blood. Written as DNA, the CDR3 is TGTGCCACCAGCAGCTTCCTTTGGCCGGGAGAGGACACCGGGGAGCTGTTTTTT. Protein: CATSSFLWPGEDTGELFF.